Only a few counts were recorded for the clone carrying this TCR beta chain. The target antigen is unknown. The sample originates from a study of response to subunit inactivated influenza vaccine. Regarding the study as a whole: The authors proposed limited new T cell recruitment per seasonal influenza vaccination.

TCRdb processed the RT-PCR reads anew with MiXCR; each CDR3 protein has one entry. The sample carries over 400,000 distinct CDR3 sequences, 9.5% to 13% recorded once. The specimen was PBMCs from blood, collected about 40 days after vaccination. The receptor was isolated from a man over 45 who received an inactivated influenza vaccine.

The CDR3: CASRNRGLAGGTDTQYF. CDR3 bases: TGTGCCAGCAGAAACAGGGGACTAGCGGGGGGCACAGATACGCAGTATTTT. The V call is TRBV7-2, the J call TRBJ2-3; the match to TRBD2 covers 14 bases. With 6 bases clipped from V and 1 base from J, the junction kept 6 bases outside the gene matches. This CDR3 comprises 17 residues. Germline assignment: CDR1 SGHTA and CDR2 FQGNSA.